This T cell receptor (beta chain) was identified in a study of beta chain features in type 1 diabetes (dated by TCRdb to 2016 to 2018). General notes on the study: Patients and healthy donors did not differ in mean age, gender distribution, total cell number or subset yield. A total of some 100,000,000 sorted cells were examined across all samples, and a strong correlation was observed between cell number per subset and RNA yield. The study compared TCRB repertoires of sorted circulating CD4+ T cell subsets between recently diagnosed type 1 diabetes patients and matched healthy donors. Whereas all 30 or so donors provided naive and central memory subsets, regulatory and stem cell-like memory subsets were isolated from just 8 patients and about eight healthy donors. Study-wide conclusions, independent of this receptor: Naive, central memory and regulatory TCRB repertoires appeared to be more similar among patients than among healthy donors. PCR may preferentially amplify shorter templates, but because patient and control samples were amplified and corrected together, any resulting skew would affect both groups equally. In all four CD4+ subsets, TCRB CDR3 length was moderately but significantly shorter in type 1 diabetes patients. Only small numbers of individuals were included in the HLA sub-analyses, which left unresolved whether HLA type had any influence on TCRB rearrangement. Because cDNA was sequenced instead of genomic DNA, highly expressing activated cells could be over-represented, though the groups showed no difference in activation or CD3 levels. At VDJ recombination sites, type 1 diabetes patients had fewer insertions and more deleted nucleotides, which implies abnormalities in thymic rearrangement.

V is clipped by 1 base and J by 2 bases, and the sequence between their germline boundaries is 3 bases long. There are 12 amino acids in the CDR3, from cysteine to phenylalanine inclusive. Only the CDR3 DNA stays, 36 bases, in frame from base 1. Looking up the germline V gene yields CDR1 SGHRS and CDR2 YFSETQ. The entire isolated RNA was reverse transcribed using the High Capacity cDNA Reverse Transcription Kit, and thus expressed TCRB transcripts were sequenced. Deep immunoSEQ sequencing was performed on naive, central memory and regulatory T cell samples, with an average of about 4 million total reads per sample. After sorted cells were lysed in RLT buffer, RNA was extracted with DNase-treated RNeasy Micro or Mini kits, with the choice depending on cell number. Each cell subset was processed separately to prevent cross-contamination, with patient and healthy donor samples processed together. TCRB sequences were amplified from cDNA with the immunoSEQ multiplex PCR, producing 87-bp fragments spanning the CDR3 region. Amplicons were sequenced on the Illumina HiSeq platform. The authors processed their data as follows. PCR bias was corrected computationally using synthetic template baselines, and reads within Hamming distance 2 were collapsed, with unmergeable singletons discarded. Reads were aligned against IMGT so that V, D and J genes, CDR3 length and insertions or deletions at six rearrangement sites could be assigned. Within each subset, clonotype counts were normalized to the number of sorted cells before true diversity and Gini coefficients were calculated with the tcR R package. Repertoire sharing was quantified using the overlap coefficient calculated on TCRB nucleotide sequences. Out-of-frame TCRB sequences from naive cells were analyzed to stand in for the pre-selection repertoire. TCRdb provides this immuneACCESS table in a form limited to in-frame rearrangements. Some clones are lacking; in checked studies, under half of them reflect an unresolved V gene, and why the rest are absent is not known. Clone size and V and J calls were adopted from that table, with D and trimming inferred from the DNA. This sample is represented by hundreds of thousands of clones; about 14% of them were singletons. Approximately 0.035% of the sample is taken by the ten largest.

This clone has more than one count but fewer than ten. What this receptor recognizes is not known. Per-nucleotide qualities are absent, and no much larger clonotype sits a single base away. The same CDR3 also results from other DNA sequences found in this sample. A single peripheral blood draw of around 120 mL on average was collected from each donor into heparinised tubes. A BD FACSAria II and a panel including CD45RO, CCR7, CD25, CD127, CD95 and CD27 were used to sort naive, central memory, regulatory and stem cell-like memory CD4+ T cells. All sorted populations exceeded 95% purity. Right away, PBMCs were isolated by Lymphoprep density gradient centrifugation and were stained directly, with no culture step. Samples were stained and sorted in pairs, with one healthy donor and one patient per experiment, so that batch effects were minimized.

The chain was built from TRBV5-1 and TRBJ2-5; the D gene cannot be named for sure. The receptor comes from a young man in good health. The sample comprised naive CD4+ T cells from blood. The cell subset or site label corresponds to: true naive CD4+ T cells. In nucleotide form, the sequence is TGCGCCAGCAGCTTGAATCAAGAGACCCAGTACTTC. This is translated as CASSLNQETQYF. The CDR3 plus the reference TRBV5-1 and TRBJ2-5 genes for the other parts give the full variable domain: KAGVTQTPRYLIKTRGQQVTLSCSPISGHRSVSWYQQTPGQGLQFLFEYFSETQRNKGNFPGRFSGRQFSNSRSEMNVSTLELGDSALYLCASSLNQETQYFGPGTRLLVL.